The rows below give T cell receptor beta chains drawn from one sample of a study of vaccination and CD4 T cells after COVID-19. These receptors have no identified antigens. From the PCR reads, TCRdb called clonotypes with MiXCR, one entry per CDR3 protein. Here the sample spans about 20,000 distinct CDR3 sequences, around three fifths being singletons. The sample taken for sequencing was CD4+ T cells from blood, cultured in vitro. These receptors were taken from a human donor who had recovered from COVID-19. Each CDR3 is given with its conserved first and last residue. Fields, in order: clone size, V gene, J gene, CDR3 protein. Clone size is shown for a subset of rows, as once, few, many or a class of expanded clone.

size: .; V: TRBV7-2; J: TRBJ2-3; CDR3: CASSFRSSGRGGTDTQYF
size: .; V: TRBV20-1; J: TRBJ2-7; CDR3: CSASPDEGADWGQYF
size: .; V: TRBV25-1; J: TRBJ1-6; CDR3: CASRDRVNSLLHF
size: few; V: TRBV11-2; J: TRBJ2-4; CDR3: CASSPFQGFKNIQYF
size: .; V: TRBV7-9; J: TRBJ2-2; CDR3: CASSLTPEGVWATGELFF
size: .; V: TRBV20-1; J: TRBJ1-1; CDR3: CSAPVFLHGGPEAFF
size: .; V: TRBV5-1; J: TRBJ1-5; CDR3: CASSLLGGGNQPQHF
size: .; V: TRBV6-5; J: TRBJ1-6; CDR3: CASSSRVRGGNSPLHF
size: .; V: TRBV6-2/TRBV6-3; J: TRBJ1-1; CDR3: CASTNNRGGEAFF
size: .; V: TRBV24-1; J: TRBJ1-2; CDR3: CATSLTGSNYGYTF
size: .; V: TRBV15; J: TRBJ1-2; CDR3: CATSRDGRPGGYTF
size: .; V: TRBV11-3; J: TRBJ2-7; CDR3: CASSFLAESIYEQYF
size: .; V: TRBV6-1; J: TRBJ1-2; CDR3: CASSTRGVYGYTF
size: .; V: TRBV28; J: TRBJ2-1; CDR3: CASMESGGRALNEQFF
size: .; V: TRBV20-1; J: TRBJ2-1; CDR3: CSAGLAGGYNEQFF
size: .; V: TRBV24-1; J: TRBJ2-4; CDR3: CATSDRGTSHVCKNIQYF
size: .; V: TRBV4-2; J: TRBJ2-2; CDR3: CASSQVGGNTGELFF
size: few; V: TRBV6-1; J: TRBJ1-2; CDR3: CASSRTGYTF
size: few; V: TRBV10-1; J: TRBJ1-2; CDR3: CASSEPRDSAGYGYTF
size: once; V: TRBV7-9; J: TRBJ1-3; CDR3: CASSRRGAKGTIYF
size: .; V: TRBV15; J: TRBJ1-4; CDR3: CATSRDRGIPFNEKLFF
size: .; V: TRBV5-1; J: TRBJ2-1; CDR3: CASSFPLAGERDEQFF
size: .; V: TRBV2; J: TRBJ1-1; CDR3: CASDRNTEAFF
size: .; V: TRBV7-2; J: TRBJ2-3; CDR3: CASSLAFLSDTQYF
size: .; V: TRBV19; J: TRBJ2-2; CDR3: CASTPGGANTGELFF
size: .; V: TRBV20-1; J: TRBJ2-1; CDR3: CSARVVKARKYNEQFF
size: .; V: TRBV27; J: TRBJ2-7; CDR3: CASRSGTVSYEQYF
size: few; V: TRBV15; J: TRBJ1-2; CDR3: CATSRGGEFYGYTF
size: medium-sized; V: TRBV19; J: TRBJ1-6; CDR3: CASSMRDRYNSPLHF
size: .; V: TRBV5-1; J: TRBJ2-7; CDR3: CASSPQGPYEQYF
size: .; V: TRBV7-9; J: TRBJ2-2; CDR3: CATLTGAYNTGELFF
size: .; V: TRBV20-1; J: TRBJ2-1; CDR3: CSALPLRAGHNEQFF
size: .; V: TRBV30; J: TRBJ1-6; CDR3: CAWSGDSYNSPLHF
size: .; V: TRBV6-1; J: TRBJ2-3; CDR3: CASSEVGVGDTQYF
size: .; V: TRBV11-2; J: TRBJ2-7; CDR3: CASSRLAGGSYEQYF
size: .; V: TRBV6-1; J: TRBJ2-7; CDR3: CASSTDSVAYEQYF
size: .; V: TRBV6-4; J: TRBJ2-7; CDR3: CASRRGRDHPEQYF
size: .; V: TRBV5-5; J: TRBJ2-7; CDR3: CASSLADSPYEQYF
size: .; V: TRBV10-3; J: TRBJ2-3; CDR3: CAISVDSVDTQYF
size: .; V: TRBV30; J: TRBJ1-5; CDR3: CAWSPDSNQPQHF
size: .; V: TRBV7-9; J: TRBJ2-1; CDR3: CASSSTSASYNEQFF
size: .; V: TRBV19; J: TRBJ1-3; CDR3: CASSTIRVIGNTIYF
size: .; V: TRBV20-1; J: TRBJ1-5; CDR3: CSARGGTVNQPQHF
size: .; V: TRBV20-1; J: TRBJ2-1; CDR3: CSATGLGGYNEQFF
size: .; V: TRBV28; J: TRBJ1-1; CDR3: CASSPDRDTEAFF
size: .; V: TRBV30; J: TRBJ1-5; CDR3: CAWSLDSFNQPQHF
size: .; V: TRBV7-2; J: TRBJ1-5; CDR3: CASSPPGHNQPQHF
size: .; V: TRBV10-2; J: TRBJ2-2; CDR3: CASRSTARSTGELFF
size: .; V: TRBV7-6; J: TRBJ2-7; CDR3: CASSPLLASYEQYF
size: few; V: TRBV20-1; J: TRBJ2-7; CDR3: CSAPVSGRDEQYF